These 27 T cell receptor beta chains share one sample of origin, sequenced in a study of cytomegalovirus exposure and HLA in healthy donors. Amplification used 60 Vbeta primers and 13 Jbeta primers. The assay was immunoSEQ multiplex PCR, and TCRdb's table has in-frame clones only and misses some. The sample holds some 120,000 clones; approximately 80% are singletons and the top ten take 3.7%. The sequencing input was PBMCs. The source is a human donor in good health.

CDR3 amino acids: CASSVGREGRDEQFF. For the CDR3, the DNA is TGCGCCAGCAGTGTGGGGCGGGAGGGCCGGGATGAGCAGTTCTTC. V gene TRBV10-1 combines with J gene TRBJ2-1, with 9 bases that match TRBD2. V was pared by 4 bases and J by 8 bases, with 9 bases of the junction left unmatched. Germline V CDR1 and CDR2: WNHNN, SYGVQD (reference sequence). This CDR3 is 15 amino acids long.

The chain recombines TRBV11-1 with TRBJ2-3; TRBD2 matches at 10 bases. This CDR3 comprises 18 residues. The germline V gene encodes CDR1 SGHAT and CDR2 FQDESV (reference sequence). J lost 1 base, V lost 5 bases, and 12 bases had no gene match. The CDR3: CASSLEGSGRIGTDTQYF. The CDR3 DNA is TGTGCCAGCAGCCTCGAGGGTAGCGGGAGGATTGGCACAGATACGCAGTATTTT.

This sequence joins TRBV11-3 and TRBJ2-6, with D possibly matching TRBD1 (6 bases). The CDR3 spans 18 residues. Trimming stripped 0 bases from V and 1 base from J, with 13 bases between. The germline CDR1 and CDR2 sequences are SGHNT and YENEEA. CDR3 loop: CASSLDRYRDSGANVLTF. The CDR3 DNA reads TGTGCCAGCAGCTTAGATAGGTACAGGGATTCTGGGGCCAACGTCCTGACTTTC.

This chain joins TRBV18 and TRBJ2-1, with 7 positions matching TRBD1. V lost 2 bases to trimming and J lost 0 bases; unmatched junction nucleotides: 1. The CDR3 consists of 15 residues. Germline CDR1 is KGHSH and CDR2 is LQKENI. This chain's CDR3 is CASSPRDSSYNEQFF. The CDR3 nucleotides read TGTGCCAGCTCACCAAGGGACAGCTCCTACAATGAGCAGTTCTTC.

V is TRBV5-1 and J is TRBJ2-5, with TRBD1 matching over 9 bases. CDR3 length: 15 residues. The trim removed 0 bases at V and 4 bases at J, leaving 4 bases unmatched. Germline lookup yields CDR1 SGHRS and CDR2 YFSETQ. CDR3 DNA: TGCGCCAGCAGCTTGGAAGCGGGACAGGGAGAGACCCAGTACTTC. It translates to CASSLEAGQGETQYF.

This chain's CDR3 is CASRTRGPEGNTIYF. The CDR3 coding sequence is TGTGCCAGCAGGACCAGGGGGCCAGAGGGAAACACCATATATTTT. V is TRBV28 and J is TRBJ1-3; 8 positions match TRBD1. Germline assignment: CDR1 MDHEN and CDR2 SYDVKM. This CDR3 is 15 amino acids long. J gave up 4 bases and V 6 bases, and 8 bases lay outside the gene matches.

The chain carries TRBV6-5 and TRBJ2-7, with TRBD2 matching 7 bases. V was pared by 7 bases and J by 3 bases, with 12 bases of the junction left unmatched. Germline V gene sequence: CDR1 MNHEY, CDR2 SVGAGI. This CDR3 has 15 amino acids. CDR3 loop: CASNSAGAGIYEQYF. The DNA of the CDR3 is TGTGCCAGCAATTCGGCCGGAGCGGGAATCTACGAGCAGTACTTC.

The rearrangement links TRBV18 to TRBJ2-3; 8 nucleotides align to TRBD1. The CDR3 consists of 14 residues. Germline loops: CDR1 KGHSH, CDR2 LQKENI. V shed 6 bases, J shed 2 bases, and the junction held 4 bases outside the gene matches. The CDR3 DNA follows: TGTGCCAGCTCGCGGGGACAGGACACAGATACGCAGTATTTT. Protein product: CASSRGQDTDTQYF.

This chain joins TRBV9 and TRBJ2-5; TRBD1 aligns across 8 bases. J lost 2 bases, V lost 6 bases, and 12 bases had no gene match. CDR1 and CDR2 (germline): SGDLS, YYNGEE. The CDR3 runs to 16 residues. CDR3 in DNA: TGTGCCAGCACCCTCTGGGCAGGGGGCTATCAAGAGACCCAGTACTTC. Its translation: CASTLWAGGYQETQYF.

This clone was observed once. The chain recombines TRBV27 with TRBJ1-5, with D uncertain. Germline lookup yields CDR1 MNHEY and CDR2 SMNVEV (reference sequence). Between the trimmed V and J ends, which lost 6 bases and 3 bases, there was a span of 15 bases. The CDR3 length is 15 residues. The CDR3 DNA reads TGTGCCAGCAGCCCGCGAGGGCAGTACAATCAGCCCCAGCATTTT. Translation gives CASSPRGQYNQPQHF.

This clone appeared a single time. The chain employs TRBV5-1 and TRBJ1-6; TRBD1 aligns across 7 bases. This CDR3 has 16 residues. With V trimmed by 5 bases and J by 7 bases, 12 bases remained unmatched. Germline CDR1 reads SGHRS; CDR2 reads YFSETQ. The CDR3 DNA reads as TGCGCCAGCAGTCGAGGGGGCAGCGAGGGGAATTCACCCCTCCACTTT. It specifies CASSRGGSEGNSPLHF.

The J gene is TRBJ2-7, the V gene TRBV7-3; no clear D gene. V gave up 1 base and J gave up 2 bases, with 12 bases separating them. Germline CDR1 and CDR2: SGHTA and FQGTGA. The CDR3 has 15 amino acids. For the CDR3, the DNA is TGTGCCAGCAGCTTAATATCAGGTCTCACCTACGAGCAGTACTTC. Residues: CASSLISGLTYEQYF.

CDR3 in amino acids: CASSLGQNNNYGYTF. As DNA, the CDR3 is TGCGCCAGCAGCTTGGGACAGAACAACAACTATGGCTACACCTTC. The rearrangement links TRBV5-1 to TRBJ1-2; D perhaps matches TRBD1 (5 bases). The CDR3 has 15 amino acids. Germline loops: CDR1 SGHRS, CDR2 YFSETQ. V was trimmed by 0 bases and J by 2 bases, leaving 11 bases between them.

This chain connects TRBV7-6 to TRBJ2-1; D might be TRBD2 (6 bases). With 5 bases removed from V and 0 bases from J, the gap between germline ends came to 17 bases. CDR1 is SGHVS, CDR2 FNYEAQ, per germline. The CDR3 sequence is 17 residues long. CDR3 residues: CASSRGFAGRSYNEQFF. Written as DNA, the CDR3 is TGTGCCAGCAGCCGGGGGTTTGCGGGACGCTCCTACAATGAGCAGTTCTTC.

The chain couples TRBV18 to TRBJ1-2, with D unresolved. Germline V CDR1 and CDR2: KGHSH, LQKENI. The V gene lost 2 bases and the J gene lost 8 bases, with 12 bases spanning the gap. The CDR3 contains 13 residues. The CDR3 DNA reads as TGTGCCAGCTCACCAGGCCAGGTAGAAGGCTACACCTTC. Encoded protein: CASSPGQVEGYTF. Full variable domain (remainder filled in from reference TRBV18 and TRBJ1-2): NAGVMQNPRHLVRRRGQEARLRCSPMKGHSHVYWYRQLPEEGLKFMVYLQKENIIDESGMPKERFSAEFPKEGPSILRIQQVVRGDSAAYFCASSPGQVEGYTFGSGTRLTVV.

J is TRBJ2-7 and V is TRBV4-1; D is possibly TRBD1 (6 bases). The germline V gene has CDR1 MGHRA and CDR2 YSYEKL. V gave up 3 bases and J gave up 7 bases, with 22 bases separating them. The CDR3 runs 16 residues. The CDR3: CASSQLTRDKAREQYF. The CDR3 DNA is TGCGCCAGCAGCCAGCTAACCCGGGACAAGGCAAGAGAGCAGTACTTC.

Written as DNA, the CDR3 is TGTGCCATCAGTGCGTCCCGGGACAGGGTCACTGAAGCTTTCTTT. It is translated as CAISASRDRVTEAFF. V and J are TRBV10-3 and TRBJ1-1, with 9 bases identical to TRBD1. Germline V gene sequence: CDR1 ENHRY, CDR2 SYGVKD. Trimming cost V 4 bases and J 4 bases; bases outside gene matches: 7. The CDR3 has 15 amino acids.

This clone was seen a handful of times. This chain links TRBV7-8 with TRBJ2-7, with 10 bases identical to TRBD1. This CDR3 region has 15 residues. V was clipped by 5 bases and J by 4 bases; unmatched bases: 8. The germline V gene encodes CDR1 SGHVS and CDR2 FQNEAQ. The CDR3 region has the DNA TGTGCCAGCAGCATATCGGGACAGGGGCAATACGAGCAGTACTTC. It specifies CASSISGQGQYEQYF.

Written as DNA, the CDR3 is TGTGCCAGCAGTTCTACCCGAGCGGACAGGAGTAGCAATCAGCCCCAGCATTTT. It translates to CASSSTRADRSSNQPQHF. This chain uses TRBV28 with TRBJ1-5; TRBD1 matches at 7 bases. The CDR3 runs 18 residues. CDR1 is MDHEN and CDR2 is SYDVKM in the germline V gene. Trimming took 4 bases from V and 0 from J; bases not matched to a gene: 12.

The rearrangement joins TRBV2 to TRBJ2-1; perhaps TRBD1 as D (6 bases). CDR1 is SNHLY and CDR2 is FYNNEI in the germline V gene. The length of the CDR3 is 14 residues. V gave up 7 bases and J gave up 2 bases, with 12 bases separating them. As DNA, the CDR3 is TGTGCCAGCAATCCGGGACAAACCTACAATGAGCAGTTCTTC. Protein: CASNPGQTYNEQFF.

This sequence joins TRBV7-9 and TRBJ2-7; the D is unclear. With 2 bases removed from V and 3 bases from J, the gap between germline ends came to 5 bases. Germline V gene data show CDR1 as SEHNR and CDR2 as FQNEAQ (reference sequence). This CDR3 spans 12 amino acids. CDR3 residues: CASSLTGYEQYF. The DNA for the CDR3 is TGTGCCAGCAGCTTAACTGGCTACGAGCAGTACTTC.

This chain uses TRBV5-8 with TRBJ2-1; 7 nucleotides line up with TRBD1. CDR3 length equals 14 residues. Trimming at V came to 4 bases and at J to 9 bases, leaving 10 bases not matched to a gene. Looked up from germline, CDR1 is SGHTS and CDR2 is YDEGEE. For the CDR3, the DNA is TGTGCCAGCAGCCCGGGATGGGACAGAAGTGAGCAGTTCTTC. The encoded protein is CASSPGWDRSEQFF.

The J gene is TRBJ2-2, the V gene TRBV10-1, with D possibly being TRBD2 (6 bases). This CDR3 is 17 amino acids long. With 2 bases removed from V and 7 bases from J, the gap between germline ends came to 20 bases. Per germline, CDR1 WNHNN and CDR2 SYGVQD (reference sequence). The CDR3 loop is CASSETLGRPHDGELFF. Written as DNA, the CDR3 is TGCGCCAGCAGTGAGACCCTAGGGAGGCCCCATGACGGGGAGCTGTTTTTT.

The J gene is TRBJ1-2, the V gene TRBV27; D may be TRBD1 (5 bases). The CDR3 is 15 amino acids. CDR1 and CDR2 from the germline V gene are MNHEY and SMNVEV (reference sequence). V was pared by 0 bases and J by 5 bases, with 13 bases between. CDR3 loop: CASSLSYGTAYGYTF. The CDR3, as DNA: TGTGCCAGCAGTTTATCGTACGGGACTGCGTATGGCTACACCTTC.

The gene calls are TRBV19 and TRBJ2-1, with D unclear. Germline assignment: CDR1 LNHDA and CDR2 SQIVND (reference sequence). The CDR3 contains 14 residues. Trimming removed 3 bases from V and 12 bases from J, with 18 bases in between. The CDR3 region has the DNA TGTGCCAGTAGTATGTTATCTACCCACGAGCGGCAGTTCTTC. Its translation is CASSMLSTHERQFF.

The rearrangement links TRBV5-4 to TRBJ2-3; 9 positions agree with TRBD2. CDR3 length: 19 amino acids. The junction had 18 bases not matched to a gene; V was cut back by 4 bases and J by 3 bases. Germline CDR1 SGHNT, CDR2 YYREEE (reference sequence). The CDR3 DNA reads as TGTGCCAGCAGCCCGGGAGGGCTAGCGGGAACCCTTGGGACAGATACGCAGTATTTT. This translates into CASSPGGLAGTLGTDTQYF.

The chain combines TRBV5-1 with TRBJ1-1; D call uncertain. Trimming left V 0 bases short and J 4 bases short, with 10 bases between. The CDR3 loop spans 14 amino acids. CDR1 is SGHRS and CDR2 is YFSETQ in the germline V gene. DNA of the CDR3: TGCGCCAGCAGCTTGGTCCCTCAAGCCACTGAAGCTTTCTTT. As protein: CASSLVPQATEAFF.